The entry below gives a single T cell receptor beta chain sequence along with its context. The antigen remains undetermined. The sample originates from a study of shared clonotypes between healthy human individuals. The study's findings and limits: Among the subsets, naive ones generally showed larger estimated richness than memory ones.

CDR1 is KGHSH, CDR2 LQKENI, per germline. V dropped 5 bases and J dropped 3 bases, with 7 bases sitting between them. The CDR3 runs to 12 residues. Per sorted-subset replicate PCR, input was about 180 ng DNA, representing about 32,000 T cell genomes. Repertoires were generated with immunoSEQ multiplex PCR, while TCRdb's copy carries only in-frame clones and drops some. The table lists approximately 1.5 million clones, around 98.5% of them singletons, with 0.36% in the top ten. Specimen: naive CD4+ T cells sorted from blood. This sample's subset: CD45RA+ positively selected. The V gene is TRBV18, the J gene TRBJ2-5; D gene uncertain. The clonotype originates from a man under 40 in good health. DNA for the CDR3: TGTGCCAGCTCAAGACCAGAAGAGACCCAGTACTTC. It codes for CASSRPEETQYF.